This T cell receptor beta chain stems from a study of technical replicates of blood from a handful of donors. CDR3 length: 17 amino acids. CDR1 is SGHRS, CDR2 YFSETQ, per germline. The V segment lost 2 bases and the J segment 3 bases; nucleotides outside the gene matches: 11. Produced via immunoSEQ multiplex PCR; TCRdb's table is partial and in-frame only. The data show tens of thousands of clones, approximately 93% seen once. The sequencing sample was made of T cells isolated from PBMCs. The V call is TRBV5-1, the J call TRBJ1-3; 7 nucleotides match TRBD1. The receptor was derived from a human donor in good health. CDR3: CASSFGTVSGGGNTIYF. As DNA, the CDR3 is TGCGCCAGCAGCTTTGGGACAGTCTCTGGTGGTGGAAACACCATATATTTT.